These 3 T cell receptor beta chains were all obtained from the same sample, sequenced in a study of post-analysis software for immune sequencing data. Study-wide findings and caveats: A handful of TRBV segments (TRBV5-6, TRBV5-1 and TRBV20-1 among them) occurred more frequently in patients than in controls.

No antigens are known for them. Tagging with unique molecular identifiers was a feature of the TCR beta cDNA libraries. TCRdb reprocessed the PCR reads via MiXCR and lists one record per CDR3 protein. The table records roughly 430,000 distinct CDR3 sequences, approximately 42% of them present only once. Input material: blood. Every receptor here comes from a girl aged 2-9 years with multiple sclerosis.

This clonotype was seen more than once but under ten times. CDR3 region: CASSLVWGAEQFF. CDR3 bases: TGTGCCAGCAGCTTAGTTTGGGGGGCTGAGCAGTTCTTC. The chain recombines TRBV7-8 with TRBJ2-1; D is possibly TRBD1 or TRBD2 (6 bases each). This CDR3 is built from 13 residues. Deletions cut 1 base from V and 9 bases from J, with 10 bases between. CDR1 and CDR2 (germline): SGHVS, FQNEAQ.

In this sample, this clonotype turned up a few times. V gene TRBV10-3 combines with J gene TRBJ2-5; no reliable D call. Between the trimmed V and J ends, which lost 4 bases and 0 bases, there was a span of 6 bases. The CDR3 has 13 amino acids. Germline CDR1 ENHRY, CDR2 SYGVKD. This CDR3 reads CAISGNNQETQYF. CDR3 bases: TGTGCCATCAGTGGTAACAACCAAGAGACCCAGTACTTC.

J is TRBJ2-5 and V is TRBV10-1, with 13 bases lining up with TRBD2. The CDR3 is made up of 17 amino acids. CDR1 and CDR2 (germline): WNHNN, SYGVQD (reference sequence). The junction had 7 bases not matched to a gene; V was cut back by 5 bases and J by 1 base. Here the CDR3 DNA reads TGCGCCAGCAGTTCATCCGGGACTAGCGGGACCCAAGAGACCCAGTACTTC. It encodes CASSSSGTSGTQETQYF.